This T cell receptor (beta chain) was captured in a study of blood T cells in healthy people across ages. The use of a sample-barcoded 5' primer and a J-beta primer mix characterized a second PCR of about 6 to 11 cycles. TCRdb called the 5' RACE reads again in MiXCR, with one record for every CDR3 protein. The sample consists of 1.5 million to 2 million distinct CDR3 sequences, roughly 49% of them appearing once. In this sample, this clonotype turned up a few times. The antigen remains undetermined. CDR1 and CDR2 from the germline V gene are DFQATT and SNEGSKA (reference sequence). This CDR3 region has 14 residues. Deletions cut 2 bases from V and 7 bases from J, with 15 bases between. Collection of around 10 milliliters of peripheral blood was performed for each donor. Study results and limitations: With naive T cell percentage, TCR beta diversity showed a strong correlation. More naive CD4+ cells and higher diversity were found in long-lived than in aged donors. It was not possible, with unsorted PBMCs, to conclusively compare naive and antigen-experienced cells.

J is TRBJ2-1 and V is TRBV20-1, with D perhaps matching TRBD2 (5 bases). Specimen: blood. This TCR was recovered from a woman between 40 and 50 years old in good health. The CDR3 DNA reads TGCAGTGCTAGACCGACGGATACTAGGAATGAGCAGTTCTTC. It translates to CSARPTDTRNEQFF.